Below are 18 T cell receptor beta chains sequenced from a single sample in a study of control samples from healthy donors and cancer patients. Assay used: immunoSEQ multiplex PCR; TCRdb lists only in-frame clones, some missing. This table holds 150,000 or so clones, 85% to 95% found once. The sequenced sample consisted of blood. All receptors derive from a woman between 40 and 55 years old in good health.

This clone was counted a single time. The chain uses TRBV19 and TRBJ2-5; D not resolved. The CDR3 consists of 15 residues. Germline CDR1 and CDR2: LNHDA and SQIVND (reference sequence). V was trimmed by 5 bases and J by 5 bases, leaving 18 bases between them. The CDR3 loop is CASSSFSAYGETQYF. CDR3 nucleotide sequence: TGTGCCAGTAGTTCGTTCTCCGCTTATGGCGAGACCCAGTACTTC.

Only one count was recorded for this clone. The chain has TRBV29-1 and TRBJ1-1, with a weak D call TRBD1 (5 bases). This CDR3 spans 13 amino acids. The V gene's germline CDR1 is SQVTM and CDR2 ANQGSEA. Trimming cost V 4 bases and J 0 bases, with 9 bases left between them. Here the CDR3 reads CSVAGQLNTEAFF. CDR3 DNA: TGCAGCGTTGCGGGGCAGCTGAACACTGAAGCTTTCTTT. Full variable domain (outside the CDR3, taken from reference TRBV29-1 and TRBJ1-1): SAVISQKPSRDICQRGTSLTIQCQVDSQVTMMFWYRQQPGQSLTLIATANQGSEATYESGFVIDKFPISRPNLTFSTLTVSNMSPEDSSIYLCSVAGQLNTEAFFGQGTRLTVV.

The V call is TRBV6-5, the J call TRBJ2-5; D gene unclear. The CDR3 spans 15 residues. V was trimmed by 0 bases and J by 2 bases, leaving 10 bases between them. Germline V gene data show CDR1 as MNHEY and CDR2 as SVGAGI. The CDR3 sequence: CASSYSSGRQETQYF. In DNA, the CDR3 is TGTGCCAGCAGTTACTCGAGTGGACGGCAAGAGACCCAGTACTTC.

The genes are TRBV5-5 and TRBJ1-1, with a possible D match to TRBD1 (5 bases). This CDR3 contains 13 residues. The germline V gene encodes CDR1 SGHKS and CDR2 YYEKEE (reference sequence). The ends were cut back, 0 bases at V and 5 bases at J, with 8 bases in the middle. In DNA, the CDR3 is TGTGCCAGCAGCTTGGGCTGGGGGACTGAAGCTTTCTTT. Translating it yields CASSLGWGTEAFF.

V and J are TRBV6-6 and TRBJ2-5; D uncertain. The germline gives CDR1 MNHNY, CDR2 SVGAGI (reference sequence). The CDR3 loop spans 12 amino acids. Trimming took 5 bases from V and 4 from J, leaving 8 bases between them. The CDR3 region is CASSQLVETQYF. The CDR3 DNA sequence: TGTGCCAGCAGTCAGCTAGTAGAGACCCAGTACTTC.

The V gene is TRBV13, the J gene TRBJ1-3; no definite D call. CDR1 and CDR2 from the germline V gene are PRHDT and FYEKMQ (reference sequence). CDR3 length: 16 amino acids. The V and J ends lost 6 bases and 0 bases respectively, with 15 bases between them. The DNA for the CDR3 is TGTGCCAGCAGGGTTTCGGGTTTCGCCTCTGGAAACACCATATATTTT. Its translation: CASRVSGFASGNTIYF.

The chain is built from TRBV2 and TRBJ1-4, with D hard to call. V shed 2 bases and J shed 0 bases, with 13 bases lying between them. This CDR3 spans 17 amino acids. Germline CDR1 and CDR2: SNHLY and FYNNEI. The CDR3 sequence is CASSEWGNSATNEKLFF. CDR3 in DNA: TGTGCCAGCAGTGAATGGGGTAACAGTGCAACTAATGAAAAACTGTTTTTT.

V usage is TRBV4-3 and J usage is TRBJ1-1, with D possibly TRBD1 on 5 matching bases. CDR1 and CDR2 (germline): LGHNA, YSLEER. The V end lost 4 bases, the J end lost 2 bases, and 11 bases lay between the germline ends. The CDR3 is made up of 14 amino acids. The CDR3 sequence: CASSRHQGNTEAFF. CDR3 nucleotides: TGCGCCAGCAGCCGACACCAGGGAAACACTGAAGCTTTCTTT.

The chain combines TRBV11-3 with TRBJ1-6; D not resolved. CDR3 length: 13 residues. The germline V and J ends were trimmed by 2 bases and 7 bases, with 6 bases remaining between them. Germline CDR1 reads SGHNT; CDR2 reads YENEEA. The DNA for the CDR3 is TGTGCCAGCAGCTTAAGCGGAAATTCACCCCTCCACTTT. This gives the protein CASSLSGNSPLHF. Based on the CDR3 plus reference TRBV11-3 and TRBJ1-6, the full variable domain is EAGVVQSPRYKIIEKKQPVAFWCNPISGHNTLYWYLQNLGQGPELLIRYENEEAVDDSQLPKDRFSAERLKGVDSTLKIQPAELGDSAVYLCASSLSGNSPLHFGNGTRLTVT.

This sequence joins TRBV10-2 and TRBJ1-1; D unclear. V was pared by 1 base and J by 5 bases, with 5 bases between. The CDR3 runs to 12 residues. Germline CDR1 and CDR2: WSHSY and SAAADI. The CDR3 DNA sequence: TGCGCCAGCAGTGAGTGGTATACTGAAGCTTTCTTT. This codes for CASSEWYTEAFF.

This clone has only one observation. The chain carries TRBV29-1 and TRBJ2-1; D might be TRBD1 or TRBD2, each matching 5 bases. Germline V gene data show CDR1 as SQVTM and CDR2 as ANQGSEA. CDR3 size: 15 residues. The V end was cut by 4 bases, the J end by 0 bases, with 13 bases between. The CDR3 bases are TGCAGCGTTGCTGGGACCGCGAGCTCCTACAATGAGCAGTTCTTC. Residues: CSVAGTASSYNEQFF.

The chain uses TRBV6-6 and TRBJ1-3; D is uncertain. With 6 bases removed from V and 0 bases from J, the gap between germline ends came to 12 bases. Per germline, CDR1 MNHNY and CDR2 SVGAGI (reference sequence). The CDR3 consists of 15 residues. CDR3 amino acids: CASSTDRLSGNTIYF. The CDR3, as DNA: TGTGCCAGCAGCACCGACCGACTCTCTGGAAACACCATATATTTT.

The gene calls are TRBV12-5 and TRBJ2-1, with a weak D call TRBD2 (7 bases). Germline V CDR1 and CDR2: LGHNT, FRNRAP. V lost 0 bases to trimming and J lost 8 bases, with 29 bases between them. The CDR3 totals 20 residues. CDR3 DNA sequence: TGTGCTAGTGGTTTGGTACTGGGCAGGGGAAGAGCGGGGAGGACCGATGAGCAGTTCTTC. This codes for CASGLVLGRGRAGRTDEQFF.

CDR3 region: CASSPRAMGLTNEKLFF. In DNA, the CDR3 is TGTGCCAGCAGCCCCCGCGCTATGGGTTTAACTAATGAAAAACTGTTTTTT. J is TRBJ1-4 and V is TRBV7-8; D gene ambiguous. V lost 5 bases, J lost 1 base, and 17 bases lay in between. CDR3 length: 17 residues. Germline assignment: CDR1 SGHVS and CDR2 FQNEAQ.

This chain's CDR3 is CASISRDRHSRNTEAFF. The DNA for the CDR3 is TGCGCCAGCATCTCCCGGGACAGACATTCCCGGAACACTGAAGCTTTCTTT. The chain joins TRBV10-1 to TRBJ1-1; 7 nucleotides match TRBD1. Germline CDR1 is WNHNN and CDR2 is SYGVQD (reference sequence). The CDR3 runs 17 residues. The J segment lost 1 base and the V segment lost 7 bases, leaving 15 bases of the junction unmatched.

V and J are TRBV6-2 or TRBV6-3 and TRBJ2-1; 8 bases agree with TRBD2. Germline V gene data show CDR1 as MNHEY and CDR2 as SVGEGT. The CDR3 runs to 19 residues. J gave up 10 bases and V 2 bases, and 22 bases lay outside the gene matches. The CDR3 reads CASSYDPQNTGLGFREQFF. As DNA, the CDR3 is TGTGCCAGCAGTTACGACCCCCAAAACACGGGACTAGGCTTTCGAGAGCAGTTCTTC.

This clone showed up just once. The rearrangement joins TRBV5-5 to TRBJ1-2, with TRBD1 identical over 7 bases. V dropped 5 bases and J dropped 5; count of bases not matched to a gene: 12. The CDR3 covers 15 residues. Germline CDR1 SGHKS, CDR2 YYEKEE (reference sequence). CDR3: CASRYNRDSGYGYTF. The CDR3 DNA follows: TGTGCCAGCAGATATAACCGGGACAGCGGATATGGCTACACCTTC.

V gene TRBV7-2 combines with J gene TRBJ2-7, with unresolved D. Trimming shortened V by 0 bases and J by 2 bases, and 8 bases separated the two germline ends. The CDR3 is 14 amino acids. Germline V gene sequence: CDR1 SGHTA, CDR2 FQGNSA. Here the CDR3 reads CASSLADGTYEQYF. In DNA form, the CDR3 reads TGTGCCAGCAGCTTAGCTGACGGCACCTACGAGCAGTACTTC.